This T cell receptor (beta chain) stems from a study of shared clonotypes between healthy human individuals (dated by TCRdb to about 2020). General notes on the study: Two women and three men aged 18 to 49 years were included in the cohort. For each donor, CD4 naive and CD4 memory were each run on three plates, CD8 naive on two plates, and CD8 memory on one plate. To estimate repertoire size and how much clonotypes are shared between individuals, the study performed deep sequencing of blood TCR repertoires from five healthy adults. Different laboratories and diverse techniques were used to prepare libraries and sequence TCR repertoires, to increase sequencing depth and limit assay-specific biases. Leukapheresis yielded between about 0.94 and 10 billion PBMCs per donor. The study at large found these results: Clonotypes shared by all four sorted-subset donors showed higher generation probabilities than non-shared clonotypes. Incomplete sequencing was indicated by rarefaction of sorted-subset datasets, despite the large sequencing depth. Sampling was restricted to blood, and TCR repertoires in tissue are likely to differ from TCR repertoires in blood. Larger estimated clonotype richness was generally found for naive subsets than for memory subsets. Based on pairwise subsampling, the degree of clonotype sharing among donors was expected to be affected by sequencing depth. Approximately 5% of naive CD4, around 4% of naive CD8, around 2.3% of memory CD4, and around 0.4% of memory CD8 clonotypes were shared across a few donors. The small number of donors limited the genetic and exposure-history diversity represented.

TCR CDR3 regions were amplified from genomic DNA by multiplex PCR using the deep immunoSEQ assay. Genomic DNA extracted from each cell subset was distributed evenly over all wells of several immunoSEQ 96-well plates, and each plate served as one replicate. For sorted subsets, around 0.2 ug genomic DNA, equal to 30,000 to 35,000 T cell genomes, was loaded into each replicate PCR. Purified libraries were measured with a Qubit 3.0 fluorometer, size-checked on a Bioanalyzer 2100, and measured again with the KAPA Library Quantification kit. Each immunoSEQ 96-well plate was sequenced on its own single-read 150-cycle Illumina NextSeq 550 flow cell. On the authors' methods: Because the immunoSEQ output held only junctional sequences and lacked quality scores, the filtering could not match the filtering applied to full-length reads. To assign V/J genes and CDR3, sequences were annotated against IMGT germline references using PyIR, a Python wrapper for IgBLAST v1.9. Reads with weak V/J assignments (E-value above 1e-6), missing CDR3, stop codons, out-of-frame junctions, or ambiguous translated residues were removed. V3J clonotypes were defined as sequences sharing the same inferred V gene, J gene, and CDR3 amino acid sequence. The percentage overlap between two repertoires was calculated by dividing the number of shared unique clonotypes by the size of the smaller repertoire. RTK rarefaction, the Chao1 estimator, and Recon v2.1 estimates of unobserved clonotypes were used to assess repertoire richness. For all TCRbeta clonotypes obtained by the gDNA method from several donors, generation probabilities were computed with OLGA. This immuneACCESS table, as held by TCRdb, lists in-frame sequences with V and J called but not all clones. Of the missing ones, under half trace to an unresolved V gene in checked studies; the others have no known cause. Clone size and V and J calls were adopted from that table, with D and trimming inferred from the DNA. The sample has about 1 million clones on record, about 75% of them singletons. Together, the top ten hold about 1.5% of the sample.

This clone has more than one count but fewer than ten. Its antigen is still unknown. No per-base quality is available; no much larger clone lies one base away. V loses 3 bases of germline sequence and J loses 4 bases, and the interval between the two ends is 3 bases. Per the germline V gene, MRHNA is the CDR1 and SNTAGT is the CDR2. Spanning cysteine to phenylalanine, the CDR3 consists of 11 amino acids. Only CDR3 DNA is held: 33 bases, read in frame from base 1. The donors were healthy, HIV-negative adults who had no recently reported acute infections or vaccinations. Every donor was a Caucasian adult residing in Nashville, Tennessee, USA. CD4+ T cells were enriched through magnetic negative selection, after which naive cells were positively selected on CD45RA and the remaining negative fraction served as the memory subset. Blood was obtained by leukapheresis, after which PBMCs were separated by Ficoll-Histopaque density gradient centrifugation and cryopreserved in liquid nitrogen vapor phase. Analytical flow cytometry was used to check the purity and quantity of every magnetically sorted T cell population. From each sorted fraction, genomic DNA was isolated and quantified by UV absorbance on a Nanodrop 2000c.

The receptor was isolated from a man between 18 and 29 years old in good health. Sequenced material: memory CD4+ T cells sorted from blood. What the cell subset or site label conveys for this sample: CD45RA-negative fraction. The chain is encoded by TRBV6-4 joined to TRBJ2-5; there is no confident call for the D gene. The sequenced DNA is TGTGCCAGCAGTGATCGAGAGACCCAGTACTTC. This yields the protein CASSDRETQYF.